The 19 T cell receptor beta chains presented below share a single source sample, sequenced in a study of blood T cell repertoires in COVID-19. Produced via immunoSEQ multiplex PCR; TCRdb's table is partial and in-frame only. The table records roughly 440,000 clones, about 91% of them present only once. The sample consisted of peripheral blood. The receptors come from a woman aged 45-65 years with COVID-19, enrolled during active disease.

The chain has TRBV5-6 and TRBJ2-5; 12 bases map to TRBD2. V shed 4 bases and J 5 bases; nucleotides not matched to a gene: 3. The germline CDR1 and CDR2 sequences are SGHDT and YYEEEE. The CDR3 runs to 14 residues. This CDR3 is CASSRGLAGETQYF. The CDR3 coding sequence is TGTGCCAGCAGCCGTGGACTAGCGGGGGAGACCCAGTACTTC.

A single count supports this clone. V and J are TRBV18 and TRBJ1-2, with 7 bases identical to TRBD1. CDR3 length equals 14 residues. Germline loops: CDR1 KGHSH, CDR2 LQKENI. The ends lost 2 bases at V and 6 bases at J; junction bases unmatched: 6. In DNA, the CDR3 is TGTGCCAGCTCACCAGAGGGGGCAGGGCATGGCTACACCTTC. It specifies CASSPEGAGHGYTF.

The rearrangement links TRBV19 to TRBJ1-5; TRBD1 is a possible D gene (5 bases). Deletions cut 4 bases from V and 3 bases from J, with 13 bases between. The CDR3 spans 15 residues. Germline V lookup: CDR1 LNHDA, CDR2 SQIVND (reference sequence). In nucleotides, the CDR3 is TGTGCCAGTAGTAGGAGGGGTATAGTCAATCAGCCCCAGCATTTT. Amino acid sequence: CASSRRGIVNQPQHF.

The V call is TRBV6-2 or TRBV6-3, the J call TRBJ1-3; D might be TRBD1 (5 bases). The germline V and J ends were trimmed by 6 bases and 4 bases, with 25 bases remaining between them. Germline V lookup: CDR1 MNHEY, CDR2 SVGEGT. The CDR3 length is 18 residues. The chain's CDR3 is CASSPSTRDLLGGNTIYF. The CDR3 DNA reads as TGTGCCAGCAGCCCTTCGACCAGGGACTTACTGGGAGGAAACACCATATATTTT.

The chain joins TRBV7-9 to TRBJ2-7; D uncertain. The V end lost 5 bases, the J end lost 5 bases, and 16 bases lay between the germline ends. Germline CDR1 and CDR2: SEHNR and FQNEAQ (reference sequence). The length of the CDR3 is 14 residues. In DNA form, the CDR3 reads TGTGCCAGCAGCCAATCGCGGCACTTCGACGAGCAGTACTTC. This encodes CASSQSRHFDEQYF.

This chain links TRBV28 with TRBJ1-4; D is uncertain. This CDR3 is built from 14 residues. Germline V gives CDR1 MDHEN, CDR2 SYDVKM. The V gene lost 3 bases and the J gene lost 2 bases, with 7 bases spanning the gap. Here the CDR3 DNA reads TGTGCCAGCAGTTTCGAGGGTACTAATGAAAAACTGTTTTTT. Encoded protein: CASSFEGTNEKLFF.

DNA for the CDR3: TGTGCCAGCAGTCATGGACTAGCGGGGGGCCCGGAGACCCAGTACTTC. It translates to CASSHGLAGGPETQYF. J is TRBJ2-5 and V is TRBV28; 14 positions match TRBD2. This CDR3 region has 16 residues. With 5 bases clipped from V and 5 bases from J, the junction kept 7 bases outside the gene matches. The germline gives CDR1 MDHEN, CDR2 SYDVKM.

The chain is built from TRBV19 and TRBJ1-5; the D gene is possibly TRBD1 (6 bases). The CDR3 length is 15 residues. From germline, CDR1 is LNHDA and CDR2 SQIVND (reference sequence). Trimming stripped 1 base from V and 4 bases from J, with 11 bases between. The DNA of the CDR3 is TGTGCCAGTAGTATAGTAGGACAGAGTAATCAGCCCCAGCATTTT. Amino acid sequence: CASSIVGQSNQPQHF.

This chain links TRBV7-8 with TRBJ1-2, with a possible D match to TRBD1 (5 bases). Trimming removed 1 base from V and 3 bases from J, with 12 bases in between. This CDR3 region has 15 residues. Germline loops: CDR1 SGHVS, CDR2 FQNEAQ. CDR3 coding DNA: TGTGCCAGCAGCTTAGGGTACGGGGGGGACTATGGCTACACCTTC. This translates into CASSLGYGGDYGYTF.

The V and J genes are TRBV30 and TRBJ1-2; the match to TRBD1 covers 8 bases. The ends lost 0 bases at V and 7 bases at J; junction bases unmatched: 7. This CDR3 spans 14 amino acids. CDR1 is GTSNPN and CDR2 is SVGIG in the germline V gene (reference sequence). Here the CDR3 DNA reads TGTGCCTGGAGTGTACGGACAGGGCAGGGTGGCTACACCTTC. Its protein is CAWSVRTGQGGYTF.

V usage is TRBV6-5 and J usage is TRBJ2-1, with 7 bases that match TRBD2. The CDR3 runs to 14 residues. The germline V gene encodes CDR1 MNHEY and CDR2 SVGAGI. The V segment lost 8 bases and the J segment 9 bases; nucleotides outside the gene matches: 13. CDR3 in DNA: TGTGCCAGCGGTATTGGGTTGGGGAGGGTTGAGCAGTTCTTC. Its translation: CASGIGLGRVEQFF.

This sequence joins TRBV29-1 and TRBJ1-4; D not certain. V was trimmed by 4 bases and J by 4 bases, leaving 7 bases between them. CDR3 length equals 12 residues. The germline V gene encodes CDR1 SQVTM and CDR2 ANQGSEA. CDR3 in amino acids: CSVGRSNEKLFF. In DNA form, the CDR3 reads TGCAGCGTTGGGAGGAGTAATGAAAAACTGTTTTTT.

The rearrangement links TRBV7-6 to TRBJ2-1; 15 bases line up with TRBD2. CDR3 length: 15 amino acids. Trimming took 3 bases from V and 15 from J; bases not matched to a gene: 9. Germline V lookup: CDR1 SGHVS, CDR2 FNYEAQ. The CDR3 sequence is CASSLEGLAGGPRFF. The CDR3 nucleotides are TGTGCCAGCAGCTTGGAAGGACTAGCGGGGGGGCCAAGGTTCTTC. Looking up the rest from reference TRBV7-6 and TRBJ2-1 gives the full variable domain: GAGVSQSPRYKVTKRGQDVALRCDPISGHVSLYWYRQALGQGPEFLTYFNYEAQQDKSGLPNDRFSAERPEGSISTLTIQRTEQRDSAMYRCASSLEGLAGGPRFFGPGTRLTVL.

V is TRBV6-5 and J is TRBJ1-5, with TRBD1 as a possible D gene (6 bases). CDR1 and CDR2 from the germline V gene are MNHEY and SVGAGI. The CDR3 totals 14 residues. The V end lost 7 bases, the J end lost 11 bases, and 21 bases lay between the germline ends. In nucleotides, the CDR3 is TGTGCCAGCAAAAAAAGTGTTTCAGGGGCGGCCCAGCATTTT. Translated, it gives CASKKSVSGAAQHF.

The rearrangement links TRBV28 to TRBJ2-2, with 8 nucleotides matching TRBD1. The CDR3 consists of 14 residues. V gave up 8 bases and J gave up 4 bases; unmatched junction bases: 6. The germline V gene has CDR1 MDHEN and CDR2 SYDVKM. This CDR3 reads CASGRGRLTGELFF. CDR3 in DNA: TGTGCCAGCGGCAGGGGGCGTCTCACCGGGGAGCTGTTTTTT.

This clone was counted a few times. This chain joins TRBV5-1 and TRBJ2-1, with 7 bases lining up with TRBD1. Germline V gene data show CDR1 as SGHRS and CDR2 as YFSETQ. This CDR3 is built from 15 residues. After removal of 2 bases from V and 7 bases from J, the junction contained 9 bases not matched to a gene. The CDR3 sequence: CASSFGQAPRNEQFF. In DNA form, the CDR3 reads TGCGCCAGCAGCTTTGGACAGGCGCCCCGTAATGAGCAGTTCTTC.

The sample holds a few counts of this clone. The rearrangement joins TRBV30 to TRBJ2-7; the match to TRBD2 covers 9 bases. The V segment lost 2 bases and the J segment 2 bases; nucleotides outside the gene matches: 4. The CDR3 covers 14 residues. Germline-derived CDR1 and CDR2 are GTSNPN and SVGIG (reference sequence). For the CDR3, the DNA is TGTGCCTGGAGTCAAGCGGGGGGTGCCTACGAGCAGTACTTC. The encoded protein is CAWSQAGGAYEQYF.

The rearrangement links TRBV6-6 to TRBJ1-1, with D hard to call. V shed 5 bases and J shed 0 bases, with 7 bases lying between them. The germline V gene has CDR1 MNHNY and CDR2 SVGAGI (reference sequence). The CDR3 spans 13 residues. The CDR3 DNA reads TGTGCCAGCAGTCGATCCATGAACACTGAAGCTTTCTTT. This encodes CASSRSMNTEAFF.

About this clone itself: Other DNA sequences within the sample encode an identical CDR3. The V gene is TRBV2, the J gene TRBJ1-2; D gene ambiguous. The CDR3 extends over 13 amino acids. V was shortened by 4 bases and J by 2 bases, with 8 bases between the two germline ends. Germline values: CDR1 SNHLY, CDR2 FYNNEI. DNA for the CDR3: TGTGCCAGCAGTGTACGAGGGAACTATGGCTACACCTTC. As protein: CASSVRGNYGYTF.